This section outlines one T cell receptor (beta chain) sequence together with its context. This entry is derived from a study of blood T cell repertoires in COVID-19. Data came from immunoSEQ multiplex PCR; TCRdb stores just in-frame clones and leaves some out. The data hold approximately 230,000 clones, with 80% to 90% observed a single time. Germline CDR1 is SGHTA and CDR2 is FQGNSA. This CDR3 has 13 residues. V lost 2 bases to trimming and J lost 7 bases, with 8 bases between them. Participants reported their clinical history, and cohort assignment relied on those reports. Resolution of symptoms, clearance, or two negative PCRs was present in recovered Cohort 3 donors.

The TCR comes from a middle-aged man who had recovered from COVID-19. The source material was PBMCs or T cells enriched from blood (not recorded which). V is TRBV7-2 and J is TRBJ1-4, with D possibly matching TRBD1 (5 bases). The CDR3 is CASSLWGGEKLFF. DNA of the CDR3: TGTGCCAGCAGCTTATGGGGGGGTGAAAAACTGTTTTTT.